The rows below give T cell receptor beta chains drawn from one sample of a study of T cell repertoires in cytomegalovirus infection. MiXCR was run by TCRdb on the reads, yielding one entry per CDR3 protein. Here the sample spans about 130,000 distinct CDR3 sequences, roughly 9% being singletons. Sequencing was performed on PBMCs. These receptors came from a human donor in good health (CMV status not recorded). Some clones in this sample may be carry-over from other donors' samples. CDR3s include the opening cysteine and the closing phenylalanine or tryptophan. A D gene is named only where the DNA matches it firmly. The size entry is marked missing in some rows and otherwise reads once, few, many or a size class.

size | D | J | V | DNA | CDR3
many | - | TRBJ2-1 | TRBV15 | TGTGCCACCAGCAGATTTGGGTTGGGTTTGAATGAGCAGTTCTTC | CATSRFGLGLNEQFF
- | TRBD2 | TRBJ2-3 | TRBV6-6 | TGTGCCAGCAGACCCAGCGGGGGGGCAACAGATACGCAGTATTTT | CASRPSGGATDTQYF
many | TRBD1 | TRBJ2-2 | TRBV6-1 | TGTGCCAGCAGTTGGAGACAGGGAGCCGGGGAGCTGTTTTTT | CASSWRQGAGELFF
many | - | TRBJ1-4 | TRBV6-6 | TGTGCCAGCAGTTACAGGAGGGCTGATGAAAAACTGTTTTTT | CASSYRRADEKLFF
many | - | TRBJ2-2 | TRBV19 | TGTGCCATTAACCCCTCTCCGAACACCGGGGAGCTGTTTTTT | CAINPSPNTGELFF
many | TRBD2 | TRBJ2-3 | TRBV28 | TGTGCCAGCAGCCTAGTGGGGGGGTCCACAGATACGCAGTATTTT | CASSLVGGSTDTQYF
many | TRBD1 | TRBJ1-1 | TRBV7-9 | TGTGCCAGCAGCGTAGCGCCCCGGACAGGGGGCGCGACTCACCGGGTGAACACTGAAGCTTTCTTT | CASSVAPRTGGATHRVNTEAFF
many | TRBD2 | TRBJ2-1 | TRBV7-2 | TGTGCCAGCAGAGCGCAGCGGGGGGGAGGAAATGAGCAGTTCTTC | CASRAQRGGGNEQFF
few | TRBD2 | TRBJ2-7 | TRBV3-1 | TGTGCCAGCAGCCAACAAGCGGGGGGGACCTCCGAGCAGTACTTC | CASSQQAGGTSEQYF
many | - | TRBJ2-5 | TRBV7-2 | TGTGCCAGCAGCGTCCGGGACATAGAGACCCAGTACTTC | CASSVRDIETQYF
few | TRBD2 | TRBJ2-7 | TRBV20-1 | TGCAGTGCTAGAGATAGCGGGGGGTACTCCTACGAGCAGTACTTC | CSARDSGGYSYEQYF
many | - | TRBJ2-5 | TRBV2 | TGTGCCAGCATTTTGAGCCGGCTTAAGGGGGAAGAGACCCAGTACTTC | CASILSRLKGEETQYF
few | TRBD2 | TRBJ2-3 | TRBV20-1 | TGCAGTGCTACGTTTGACGGGGGGGCTGTGACAGATACGCAGTATTTT | CSATFDGGAVTDTQYF
many | - | TRBJ2-1 | TRBV10-3 | TGTGCCATCAGTGAAGAGGGAGACCCACTCGAGCAGTTCTTC | CAISEEGDPLEQFF
many | - | TRBJ2-5 | TRBV7-6 | TGTGCCAGCAGCCTTCGGCCACTGCGAGAGACCCAGTACTTC | CASSLRPLRETQYF
many | - | TRBJ2-7 | TRBV2 | TGTGCCAGCAGCACCGCGGGCGGTTACGAGCAGTACTTC | CASSTAGGYEQYF
many | TRBD1 | TRBJ1-2 | TRBV7-8 | TGTGCCAGCAGCCTCGGCGGGGACAGGGGGCTTGGCTACACCTTC | CASSLGGDRGLGYTF
many | - | TRBJ1-4 | TRBV5-6 | TGTGCCAGCAGCTTGACCCGACTTCCAACTAATGAAAAACTGTTTTTT | CASSLTRLPTNEKLFF
- | TRBD2 | TRBJ2-1 | TRBV20-1 | TGCAGTGCTAGGAAGTCCGGGACTAGCGGGGGCCCCTGGTACAATGAGCAGTTCTTC | CSARKSGTSGGPWYNEQFF
many | TRBD1 | TRBJ1-5 | TRBV4-1 | TGCGCCAGCAGCCAAGTACAGGGGCAACTTAGCAATCAGCCCCAGCATTTT | CASSQVQGQLSNQPQHF
many | - | TRBJ2-7 | TRBV29-1 | TGCAGCGTTGTCGGACAGTACGAGCAGTACTTC | CSVVGQYEQYF
many | - | TRBJ2-3 | TRBV4-2 | TGTGCCAGCAGCCAAGTTACGGGGGAGCTAAACACAGATACGCAGTATTTT | CASSQVTGELNTDTQYF
many | TRBD2 | TRBJ2-1 | TRBV4-1 | TGCGCCAGCAGCCAAACCCGACTAGCGGGGGGGAACTACAATGAGCAGTTCTTC | CASSQTRLAGGNYNEQFF
few | - | TRBJ1-1 | TRBV7-9 | TGTGCCAGCAGCCTTTCAGGGACATCCAACACTGAAGCTTTCTTT | CASSLSGTSNTEAFF
few | - | TRBJ1-1 | TRBV5-1 | TGCGCCAGCAGCGAAAGGGACACGAACACTGAAGCTTTCTTT | CASSERDTNTEAFF
- | - | TRBJ2-7 | TRBV6-6 | TGTGCCAGCAGATACTTTCAACTTAAACCCTACGAGCAGTACTTC | CASRYFQLKPYEQYF
many | - | TRBJ1-2 | TRBV14 | TGTGCCAGCAGCCAAGATCAAGGGAAGGGCGGAGGCTATGGCTACACCTTC | CASSQDQGKGGGYGYTF
many | - | TRBJ2-1 | TRBV20-1 | TGCAGTGTCCTGCCACCTGGGACACTAGAGCAGTTCTTC | CSVLPPGTLEQFF
few | TRBD2 | TRBJ2-1 | TRBV20-1 | TGCAGTGGCCTGGCGGGGGACTACAATGAGCAGTTCTTC | CSGLAGDYNEQFF
few | - | TRBJ2-7 | TRBV7-9 | TGTGCCAGCAGCTTTTCCCCCCAGCAGGCCGCCTACGAGCAGTACTTC | CASSFSPQQAAYEQYF
few | - | TRBJ2-5 | TRBV29-1 | TGCAGCGTACTCGGACTGCAAGAGACCCAGTACTTC | CSVLGLQETQYF
- | - | TRBJ1-2 | TRBV7-8 | TGTGCCAGCAGCTTAGCCCCCCACGGGACCGAGGATGGCTACACATTC | CASSLAPHGTEDGYTF
- | TRBD1 | TRBJ1-6 | TRBV20-1 | TGCAGTGCTAGGAGGACAGGCGCTAATTCACCCCTCCACTTT | CSARRTGANSPLHF
many | - | TRBJ1-1 | TRBV7-2 | TGTGCCAGCAGGCCCGGGGGCATGAACACTGAAGCTTTCTTT | CASRPGGMNTEAFF
many | - | TRBJ1-5 | TRBV7-2 | TGTGCCAGCAGCCCCTCAGGCAGCAATCAGCCCCAGCATTTT | CASSPSGSNQPQHF
- | - | TRBJ2-1 | TRBV6-2/TRBV6-3 | TGTGCCAGCAGACTGGGACTGCCAGAGGGCAATGAGCAGTTCTTC | CASRLGLPEGNEQFF
many | - | TRBJ1-1 | TRBV12-3/TRBV12-4 | TGTGCCAGCAGTTTAGTCGGAGGGAACACTGAAGCTTTCTTT | CASSLVGGNTEAFF
- | - | TRBJ2-5 | TRBV29-1 | TGCAGCGTTGGGGTACAAGAGACCCAGTACTTC | CSVGVQETQYF
few | TRBD2 | TRBJ2-5 | TRBV19 | TGTGCCAGTAGTATGACTAGCGGGGGGTTCGGAGAGACCCAGTACTTC | CASSMTSGGFGETQYF
few | - | TRBJ1-4 | TRBV20-1 | TGCAGTGCTAGACCCGACAGCCTGGGGGAAAAACTGTTTTTT | CSARPDSLGEKLFF
few | - | TRBJ1-1 | TRBV28 | TGTGCCAGCAGTTTGAGGGACACCACTGAAGCTTTCTTT | CASSLRDTTEAFF
- | - | TRBJ2-1 | TRBV29-1 | TGCAGCGTTGGGGCCCTACAGGGTTACAATGAGCAGTTCTTC | CSVGALQGYNEQFF
many | - | TRBJ1-2 | TRBV25-1 | TGTGCCAGCAGTGAATATTGGGGGGCTTCCCCTGGCTACACCTTC | CASSEYWGASPGYTF
many | - | TRBJ1-5 | TRBV2 | TGTGCCAGCAGTGAAGGGAACAGGGACCAGCCCCAGCATTTT | CASSEGNRDQPQHF
many | TRBD1 | TRBJ2-7 | TRBV2 | TGTGCCAGCAGTGGGGCTCATCCGGACAGGTCCTCCTACGAGCAGTACTTC | CASSGAHPDRSSYEQYF
many | - | TRBJ1-2 | TRBV12-3/TRBV12-4 | TGTGCCAGCAGAACGACAGGCGCAGGAGGCTACACCTTC | CASRTTGAGGYTF
many | - | TRBJ1-5 | TRBV29-1 | TGCAGCGTCGGGACGGACAACAATCAGCCCCAGCATTTT | CSVGTDNNQPQHF
few | TRBD2 | TRBJ2-3 | TRBV28 | TGTGCCAGCAGTTTATATGAAGCGGGGGCTGAAGATACGCAGTATTTT | CASSLYEAGAEDTQYF
many | - | TRBJ1-4 | TRBV20-1 | TGCAGTGCTAGAGGCCCCGGGCAACTGTTTTTT | CSARGPGQLFF
many | - | TRBJ1-2 | TRBV7-8 | TGTGCCAGCAGCTTAGGGACAGCTAACTATGGCTACACCTTC | CASSLGTANYGYTF
many | - | TRBJ1-1 | TRBV2 | TGTGCCAGCCTTAAGGGGGGGAGCACTGAAGCTTTCTTT | CASLKGGSTEAFF
many | TRBD1 | TRBJ2-3 | TRBV11-3 | TGTGCCAGCAGCTACGGGACAGCTTCCACAGATACGCAGTATTTT | CASSYGTASTDTQYF
many | - | TRBJ1-5 | TRBV5-1 | TGCGCCAGCAGCCCGACAGGACCCAATCAGCCCCAGCATTTT | CASSPTGPNQPQHF
many | - | TRBJ1-6 | TRBV7-8 | TGTGCCAGCAAACCACCGGGTTCTTCTTCACCCCTCCACTTT | CASKPPGSSSPLHF